Detailed here is one T cell receptor (beta chain). What it binds is unknown. This sample is drawn from a study of T cell responses to AZD1222 COVID-19 vaccine. TCRdb keeps only in-frame clones here, not all; method: immunoSEQ multiplex PCR. The sample yields some 89,000 clones, more than 90% seen once. Findings and caveats of the study: Researchers report vaccine-associated CD4 TCRs spanning spike, with dominance at 160-218 and 743-854.

The J segment lost 5 bases and the V segment lost 5 bases, leaving 8 bases of the junction unmatched. The CDR3 is 15 amino acids. Per germline, CDR1 MDHEN and CDR2 SYDVKM. This material consisted of peripheral blood, taken on day 0 of AZD1222 vaccination. This TCR came from an adult in good health. V gene TRBV28 combines with J gene TRBJ1-1, with 10 bases fitting TRBD1. The CDR3 region is CASSAGTGAWTEAFF. The CDR3 nucleotides are TGTGCCAGCAGTGCCGGGACAGGGGCCTGGACTGAAGCTTTCTTT.